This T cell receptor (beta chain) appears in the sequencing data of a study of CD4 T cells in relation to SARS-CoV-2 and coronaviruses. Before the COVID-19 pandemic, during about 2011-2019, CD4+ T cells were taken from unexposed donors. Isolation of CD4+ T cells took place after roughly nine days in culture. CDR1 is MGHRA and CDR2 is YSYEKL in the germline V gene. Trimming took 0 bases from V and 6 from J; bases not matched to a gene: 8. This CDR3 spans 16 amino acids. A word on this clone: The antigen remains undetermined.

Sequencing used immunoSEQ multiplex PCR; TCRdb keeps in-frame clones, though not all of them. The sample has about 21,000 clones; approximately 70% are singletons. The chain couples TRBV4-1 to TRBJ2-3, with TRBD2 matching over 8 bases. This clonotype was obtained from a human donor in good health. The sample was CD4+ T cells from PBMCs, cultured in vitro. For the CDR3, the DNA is TGCGCCAGCAGCCAAGACAGGTCTAGCGGGCCCGATACGCAGTATTTT. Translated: CASSQDRSSGPDTQYF.